This T cell receptor beta chain was sequenced during a study of T cells in Graves' hyperthyroidism and ophthalmopathy. Overall study context: Peripheral blood was collected at initial diagnosis, before any treatment.

RNA transcripts served as the template for amplifying TCR beta CDR3 regions. Carried out on the TCR CDR3, a first-round RT-PCR used the HTBI primer set. TCRdb reprocessed the multiplex PCR reads via MiXCR and lists one record per CDR3 protein. The data hold approximately 610,000 distinct CDR3 sequences, with 16% observed a single time. Germline V gives CDR1 DFQATT, CDR2 SNEGSKA (reference sequence). The CDR3 has 15 residues. The ends lost 5 bases at V and 4 bases at J; junction bases unmatched: 11. The table lists this clonotype with many counts. If no ophthalmopathy progression occurred within 18 months, Graves' hyperthyroidism was stable. Patients aged 18 to 65 had newly diagnosed hyperthyroidism that had lasted under 2 months. PBMCs came from more than 8.5 ml fresh peripheral blood.

The TCR sequence derives from a woman in her late teens or twenties with Graves' hyperthyroidism. This chain connects TRBV20-1 to TRBJ2-5; 9 positions match TRBD2. Sequenced material: blood. DNA for the CDR3: TGCAGTGCTGCCAGGACGACAGCGGGGGGAGAGACCCAGTACTTC. This codes for CSAARTTAGGETQYF.